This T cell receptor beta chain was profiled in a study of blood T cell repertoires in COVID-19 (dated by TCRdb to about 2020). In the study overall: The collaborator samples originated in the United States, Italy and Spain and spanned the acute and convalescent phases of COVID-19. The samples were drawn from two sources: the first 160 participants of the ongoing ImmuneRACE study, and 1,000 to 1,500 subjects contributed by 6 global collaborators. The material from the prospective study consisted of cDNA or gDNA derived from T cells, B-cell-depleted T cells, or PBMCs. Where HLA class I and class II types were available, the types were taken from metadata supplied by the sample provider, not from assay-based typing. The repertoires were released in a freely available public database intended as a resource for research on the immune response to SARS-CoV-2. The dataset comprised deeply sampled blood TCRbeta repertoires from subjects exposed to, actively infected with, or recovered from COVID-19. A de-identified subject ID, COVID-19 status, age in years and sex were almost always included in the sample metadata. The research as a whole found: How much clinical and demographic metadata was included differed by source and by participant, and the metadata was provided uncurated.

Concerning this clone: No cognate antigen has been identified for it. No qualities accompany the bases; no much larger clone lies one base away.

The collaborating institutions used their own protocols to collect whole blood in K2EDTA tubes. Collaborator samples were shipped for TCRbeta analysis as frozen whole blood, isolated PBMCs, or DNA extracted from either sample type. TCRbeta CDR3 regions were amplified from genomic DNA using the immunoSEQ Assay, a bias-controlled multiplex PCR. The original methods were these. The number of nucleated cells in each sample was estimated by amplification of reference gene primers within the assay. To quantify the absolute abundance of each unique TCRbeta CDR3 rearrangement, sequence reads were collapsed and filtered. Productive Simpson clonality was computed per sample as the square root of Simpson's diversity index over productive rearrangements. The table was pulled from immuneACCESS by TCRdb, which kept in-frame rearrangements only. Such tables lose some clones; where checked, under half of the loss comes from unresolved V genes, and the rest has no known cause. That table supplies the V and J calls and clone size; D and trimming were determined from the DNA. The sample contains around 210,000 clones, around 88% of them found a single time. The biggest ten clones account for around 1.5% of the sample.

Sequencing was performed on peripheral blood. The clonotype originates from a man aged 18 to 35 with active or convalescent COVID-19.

This receptor has the CDR3 CASSTGTGVRKLFF. The sequenced DNA is TGTGCCAGCAGTACCGGGACAGGGGTTCGGAAACTGTTTTTT. The V and J segments used are TRBV6-6 and TRBJ1-4, and 10 junction bases match TRBD1. V lost 5 bases and J lost 11 bases, and the count of bases not matched to a germline gene is 8. Sequences MNHNY (CDR1) and SVGAGI (CDR2) are obtained from the germline V gene (reference sequence). Inclusive of the bounding cysteine and phenylalanine, the CDR3 is 14 residues long. Left in the record is the CDR3 DNA by itself, 42 bases read in frame from the first base.